This T cell receptor beta chain appears in the sequencing data of a study of blood T cells in healthy people across ages. The CDR3 length is 12 residues. Germline assignment: CDR1 SQVTM and CDR2 ANQGSEA. Primers used in a second PCR of about 7 to 12 cycles were a sample-barcoded 5' primer and a J-beta primer mix. TCRdb re-derived calls from the 5' RACE reads in MiXCR, one entry per CDR3 protein. This table holds 1.8 million or so distinct CDR3 sequences, roughly two fifths found once. Input material: blood. The chain recombines TRBV29-1 with TRBJ2-1; the D gene is possibly TRBD2 (5 bases). The end of the DNA aligns better with TRBJ2-7, so the J call may be wrong. The receptor's source is a human donor in good health. The CDR3 here is CSAAPGYNEQYF. In DNA form, the CDR3 reads TGCAGCGCCGCGCCGGGGTACAATGAGCAGTACTTC.